The entry below describes one TCR beta chain. The method was immunoSEQ multiplex PCR; TCRdb's version includes in-frame clones alone and lacks a portion of them. The sample shows 140,000 or so clones, about 89% of them seen only once. This entry belongs to a study of blood T cell repertoires in COVID-19. Whole-study context: The origin of the acute and convalescent COVID-19 samples was the United States, Italy and Spain.

The length of the CDR3 is 13 residues. The germline CDR1 and CDR2 sequences are SGHTA and FQGNSA. V was shortened by 0 bases and J by 7 bases, with 6 bases between the two germline ends. The specimen was peripheral blood. This TCR was sampled from a man aged 50 to 60 who had recovered from COVID-19. J is TRBJ2-2 and V is TRBV7-2; possibly TRBD2 for D (5 bases). The CDR3 loop is CASSLAAGGELFF. CDR3 coding DNA: TGTGCCAGCAGCTTAGCCGCGGGCGGGGAGCTGTTTTTT.